This T cell receptor (beta chain) was found in a study of T cells after yellow fever vaccination. Study background: Some fractions had low cell numbers, and these were prepared with SMART-Seq v4 Ultra Low Input.

This clonotype turned up a few times. General study results and limits: Repertoires sorted by FACS could include abundant clonotypes that are contaminants from the bulk population. Most primary-vaccination clones recurred post-booster (just under 98% CD4, over 70% CD8).

The CDR3 totals 12 residues. Unmatched junction bases numbered 4, after V lost 5 bases and J lost 8 bases. Germline V gives CDR1 SEHNR, CDR2 FQNEAQ (reference sequence). Researchers made TCR cDNA using 5'RACE template switching, and this step added a universal primer site and UMIs. TCRdb passed the 5' RACE reads through MiXCR, listing each CDR3 protein once. The sample lists over 65,000 distinct CDR3 sequences, roughly 14% occurring once. The chain carries TRBV7-9 and TRBJ1-2; 8 positions agree with TRBD1. The receptor comes from a man aged 18 to 29 who received the YFV17D yellow fever vaccine. Source: CD8+ T cells not binding an NS4B(214-222) dextramer, sorted from PBMCs, taken less than 25 days after the first yellow fever vaccination. The CDR3 region is CASSKTGEGYTF. CDR3 DNA: TGTGCCAGCAGCAAGACAGGGGAAGGCTACACCTTC.